The T cell receptor beta chain under discussion was sequenced for a study of human T cells and chemical hapten exposure. Each CDR3 protein is one row after TCRdb ran MiXCR on the RACE reads. The sample yields roughly 100,000 distinct CDR3 sequences, approximately 11% seen once. The CDR3 runs to 14 residues. Germline-derived CDR1 and CDR2 are KGHSH and LQKENI. The ends were cut back, 1 base at V and 4 bases at J, with 10 bases in the middle. Specified time point: pre-sensitization, week 0. Treatment in this sample: therapeutic diphenylcyclopropenone sensitization with weekly scalp DPC. This rearrangement joins TRBV18 to TRBJ2-5; D remains ambiguous. The sample was whole blood, taken in connection with sensitization to the hapten diphenylcyclopropenone (DPC). This clonotype was obtained from a woman aged 55-70 years with alopecia areata. Some clones in this sample may be carry-over from other donors' samples. The CDR3 nucleotides are TGTGCCAGCTCACCACTGGTCAGTCGAGAGACCCAGTACTTC. This gives the protein CASSPLVSRETQYF.